This T cell receptor (beta chain) was documented in a study of cytomegalovirus exposure and HLA in healthy donors. Study background: The 120 validation repertoires and the roughly 680 first-cohort repertoires shared a platform, a later analysis reported. Study results and caveats: Many donors carried some public TCRs, although rarity characterized most TCR sequences. Under in vitro conditions, a few CMV-associated chains were confirmed as specific for CMV antigens.

Points on this clone: Its target is unknown.

Clones were read by immunoSEQ multiplex PCR, and TCRdb kept only the in-frame ones, dropping some. The profile shows about 170,000 clones, approximately 89% of them singletons. Per germline, CDR1 SGHTA and CDR2 FQGNSA. The junction had 7 bases not matched to a gene; V was cut back by 5 bases and J by 5 bases. The CDR3 has 17 residues. From the 120-subject validation cohort, which was separate from the roughly 670-subject first cohort, the donors were drawn. This TCR came from a man between 18 and 35 years old in good health and CMV-seropositive. V is TRBV7-2 and J is TRBJ2-2, with 14 bases matching TRBD2. The sequenced sample was PBMCs. The CDR3 loop reads CASSPSGTSGRTGELFF. CDR3 nucleotides: TGTGCCAGCAGCCCTTCCGGGACTAGCGGGAGAACCGGGGAGCTGTTTTTT.